The 6 T cell receptor beta chains listed next were all sequenced from one sample in a study of T-cell memory formation after mild COVID-19. Using its own MiXCR run on the 5' RACE reads, TCRdb lists one record per CDR3 protein. The sample gives approximately 100,000 distinct CDR3 sequences, about 18% of which show up once; 28% is in the top ten. What was sequenced was PBMCs or a T cell subset sorted from them (not recorded which). Receptor source: an adult woman who had mild COVID-19 (a few samples of this study predate the infection). Cell type and time point are not known.

V is TRBV9 and J is TRBJ2-1; 7 bases are a match to TRBD2. J lost 5 bases, V lost 3 bases, and 8 bases had no gene match. The CDR3 has 15 amino acids. The germline gives CDR1 SGDLS, CDR2 YYNGEE. The CDR3 sequence: CASSALAAENNEQFF. CDR3 sequence (DNA): TGTGCCAGCAGCGCCCTAGCGGCGGAAAACAATGAGCAGTTCTTC.

The table lists this clonotype with a few counts. Compared with germline, one end of the junction differs, possibly owing to a read error. In DNA, the CDR3 is TGTGCCAGCAGCCTAGCGGTGCGGCAGGGCAATCAGTACGAGCAGTACTTC. Translated: CASSLAVRQGNQYEQYF. V and J are TRBV7-9 and TRBJ2-7; 7 bases map to TRBD2. CDR1 SEHNR and CDR2 FQNEAQ come from the germline V gene (reference sequence). The CDR3 contains 17 residues.

The V gene is TRBV5-1, the J gene TRBJ1-1; D may be TRBD1 (5 bases). The CDR3 has 15 residues. Germline V CDR1 and CDR2: SGHRS, YFSETQ. V gave up 4 bases and J gave up 5 bases, with 18 bases separating them. The CDR3 spells CASSLRQWRGTEAFF. For the CDR3, the DNA is TGCGCCAGCAGCCTCCGACAATGGCGGGGGACTGAAGCTTTCTTT.

The CDR3 DNA is TGTGCCAGCAGCCCTAGGGACCGTAACTACGAGCAGTACTTC. Translated: CASSPRDRNYEQYF. The chain is built from TRBV7-9 and TRBJ2-7; perhaps D is TRBD1 or TRBD2 (5 bases each). Per the germline V gene, CDR1 is SEHNR and CDR2 is FQNEAQ (reference sequence). The CDR3 is made up of 14 amino acids. V lost 5 bases and J 3 bases, leaving 14 bases between the germline ends.

V and J are TRBV3-2 and TRBJ2-7. TRBV3-2 is designated a pseudogene. The CDR3 sequence is 15 residues long. In DNA form, the CDR3 reads TGTGCCAGCACCCCAGACAGTTTTGCTCCCTACGAGCAGTACTTC. As protein: CASTPDSFAPYEQYF.

This clonotype was counted only a few times. CDR3 coding DNA: TGCGCCAGCAGCTTGCAGGGTTTCAATGAGCAGTTCTTC. This gives the protein CASSLQGFNEQFF. The rearrangement links TRBV5-1 to TRBJ2-1; D is perhaps TRBD1 (5 bases). The CDR3 consists of 13 residues. V lost 1 base, J lost 6 bases, and 8 bases lay in between. Germline V CDR1 and CDR2: SGHRS, YFSETQ.